This T cell receptor (beta chain) was recorded in a study of breast tumors, draining lymph nodes, adjacent tissues. TCRdb redid the calling of the multiplex PCR reads with MiXCR, one entry per CDR3 protein. This sample carries 150,000 to 200,000 distinct CDR3 sequences, around a third of them seen once, and the ten largest clones take around 4.1%. Overall study results and limits: Luminal-like breast cancer showed significantly higher tumor–nontumor repertoire similarity than basal-like.

Samples came from axillary lymph nodes draining the breast cancer. The CDR3 sequence is 19 residues long. In germline, CDR1 is SEHNR, CDR2 FQNEAQ (reference sequence). V gave up 5 bases and J gave up 0 bases; unmatched junction bases: 12. This clonotype has a handful of counts. Its antigen is undetermined. A much larger clonotype is one base distant, so this may be a read error. Because it lacks the conserved phenylalanine or tryptophan at the end, this CDR3 is likely a read error. Sequencing was performed on axillary lymph node tissue. The receptor comes from a female donor with breast cancer. Some clones in this sample may be carry-over from other donors' samples. This sequence joins TRBV7-9 and TRBJ2-7; 14 bases are a match to TRBD2. The CDR3 DNA follows: TGTGCCAGCAGCAGCCCCGGGACTAGCGGGAGTTCTATCTCCTACGAGCAGTACCTC. Translation: CASSSPGTSGSSISYEQYL.